This T cell receptor (beta chain) was obtained from a study of long-term antiretroviral therapy in people with HIV. Sequencing used immunoSEQ v3.0 at survey level. Libraries were prepared by immunoSEQ multiplex PCR; TCRdb keeps only in-frame clonotypes and omits some of them. This sample yields under 50,000 clones, of which about 86% are seen a single time; under 4.5% belongs to the top ten. The length of the CDR3 is 14 residues. Trimming took 2 bases from V and 0 from J, leaving 7 bases between them. Germline CDR1 and CDR2: SGHRS and YFSETQ. A word on this clone: This CDR3 is also generated by other DNA sequences in the sample.

The genes are TRBV5-1 and TRBJ2-3; D may be TRBD1 (6 bases). Sequences were derived from unsorted PBMCs, sampled 1.2 years after starting antiretroviral therapy. The TCR comes from a woman aged 50 to 60 with HIV. CDR3: CASSLDRSTDTQYF. The CDR3 DNA follows: TGCGCCAGCAGCTTAGACAGGAGCACAGATACGCAGTATTTT.